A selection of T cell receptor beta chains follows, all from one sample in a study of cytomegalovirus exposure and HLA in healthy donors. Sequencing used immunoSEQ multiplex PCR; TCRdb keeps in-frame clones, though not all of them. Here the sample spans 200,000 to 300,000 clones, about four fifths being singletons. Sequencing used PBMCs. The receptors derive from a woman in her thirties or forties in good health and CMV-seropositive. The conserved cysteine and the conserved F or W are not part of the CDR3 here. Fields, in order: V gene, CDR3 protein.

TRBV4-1,ASSPGQGSTSGRAEQF
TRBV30,AWAHTPGQGYGYT
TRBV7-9,ASSPRLGGTQY
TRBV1,TSSQGGDRRQWSTLH
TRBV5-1,ASSLNRGTGAGEKLF
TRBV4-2,ASSQVQQPTHEQY
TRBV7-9,ASSISRAGDEQY
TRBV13,ASSLVKETGSYNEQF
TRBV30,AWSQTFNQPQH
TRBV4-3,ASSQDLGANTEAF
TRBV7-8,ASSFRAAGDYSTYEQY
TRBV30,AWSVPTGLNEKLF
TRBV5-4,ASSLARPGLGTGELF
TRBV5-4,ASSLGLTDTQY
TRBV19,AGGTGGGQPQH
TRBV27,ASNPIGGSKDTQY